This TCR beta chain is drawn from a study of beta chain features in type 1 diabetes. Overall study findings and caveats: Among all four CD4+ subsets, Type 1 diabetes patients had TCRB CDR3s that were moderately but significantly shorter.

Isolated RNA was reverse transcribed in full, so expressed TCRB transcripts were sequenced. Sequencing used immunoSEQ multiplex PCR; TCRdb keeps in-frame clones, though not all of them. The data hold 140,000 to 150,000 clones, with around an eighth observed a single time. The CDR3 length is 12 residues. CDR1 is SNHLY and CDR2 is FYNNEI in the germline V gene. Trimming left V 4 bases short and J 6 bases short, with 10 bases between. In the case of this clone: Its antigen is still unknown.

One heparinised draw, averaging roughly 110 mL, was taken per donor. The sample taken for sequencing was central memory CD4+ T cells from blood. V usage is TRBV2 and J usage is TRBJ2-7, with D perhaps TRBD1 or TRBD2 (5 bases each). The sequence was collected from a man aged 18 to 30 with type 1 diabetes. The DNA of the CDR3 is TGTGCCAGCAGTGTCCCAGGGAGCGAGCAGTACTTC. Its protein is CASSVPGSEQYF.